Only one count was recorded for the clone carrying this T cell receptor beta chain. Its target is not known. Regarding time point: blood 4 weeks post-SBRT, at nephrectomy. The treatment was: 15 Gy SBRT to primary tumor, nephrectomy 4 weeks later. Nephrectomy followed 15 Gy stereotactic body radiation by 4 weeks. Serial blood draws occurred at baseline and 2 and 4 weeks post-SBRT. The patient's renal cell carcinoma had clear cell pathology. Profiled with immunoSEQ multiplex PCR; TCRdb holds only in-frame clones, not every one. The repertoire has approximately 92,000 clones, approximately 86% of them found once; the top ten carry under 10%. The sample comes from a study of radiation and T cells in renal cell carcinoma. Study-level points and caveats: Top tumor clonotypes rose in blood 2 weeks post-radiation, then contracted.

The V end lost 8 bases, the J end lost 5 bases, and 9 bases lay between the germline ends. The CDR3 spans 11 residues. Germline loops: CDR1 MNHEY, CDR2 SMNVEV (reference sequence). Sequenced material: blood, taken from a patient whose treatment included radiotherapy and nephrectomy. The chain joins TRBV27 to TRBJ2-5; D is possibly TRBD2 (6 bases). The sequence came from a man aged 45-65 years with renal cell carcinoma. CDR3 sequence reads: CASGGGETQYF. The CDR3 region has the DNA TGTGCCAGCGGTGGGGGGGAGACCCAGTACTTC.